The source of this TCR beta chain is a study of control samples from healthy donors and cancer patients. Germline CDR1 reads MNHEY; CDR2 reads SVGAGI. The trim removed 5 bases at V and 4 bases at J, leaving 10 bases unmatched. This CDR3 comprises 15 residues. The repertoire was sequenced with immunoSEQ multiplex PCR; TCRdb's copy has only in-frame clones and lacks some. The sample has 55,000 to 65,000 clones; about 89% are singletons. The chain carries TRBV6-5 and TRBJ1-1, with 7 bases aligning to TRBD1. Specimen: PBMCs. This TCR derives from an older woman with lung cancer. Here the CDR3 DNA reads TGTGCCAGCAGTCGTAGGGGACAGAGGGGCACTGAAGCTTTCTTT. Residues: CASSRRGQRGTEAFF.